In its sample, the clone carrying this TCR beta chain was seen once. Its antigen remains unknown. The data were obtained in a study of cytomegalovirus exposure and HLA in healthy donors. This CDR3 comprises 18 residues. Overall study findings and caveats: Using the classifier, cytomegalovirus status was reportedly diagnosed with high specificity and sensitivity. Associated with HLA alleles at 0.05 false discovery rate in a later analysis were 15,000 to 20,000 TCR beta sequences. There was a cluster of highly shared sequence variants that was likely a sequencing artifact. In a later analysis, TCR beta V- and J-gene trimming was associated with a missense DCLRE1C variant.

The study ran its PCR with 60 Vbeta and 13 Jbeta primers. Generated by immunoSEQ multiplex PCR, the TCRdb table keeps only in-frame clones and is missing some. The sample holds under 170,000 clones; 55% to 80% are singletons and the top ten take 6% to 8.5%. The TCR originated in a woman aged 55-70 years in good health and CMV-seropositive. V is TRBV21-1 and J is TRBJ2-3; TRBD1 was called by the table and not checked on the DNA. TRBV21-1 is a pseudogene. Material for sequencing was PBMCs. This CDR3 is CASTPRGGPRGQSDTQYF. The CDR3 DNA is TGTGCCAGCACCCCCCGAGGGGGTCCCAGGGGGCAGTCAGATACGCAGTATTTT.